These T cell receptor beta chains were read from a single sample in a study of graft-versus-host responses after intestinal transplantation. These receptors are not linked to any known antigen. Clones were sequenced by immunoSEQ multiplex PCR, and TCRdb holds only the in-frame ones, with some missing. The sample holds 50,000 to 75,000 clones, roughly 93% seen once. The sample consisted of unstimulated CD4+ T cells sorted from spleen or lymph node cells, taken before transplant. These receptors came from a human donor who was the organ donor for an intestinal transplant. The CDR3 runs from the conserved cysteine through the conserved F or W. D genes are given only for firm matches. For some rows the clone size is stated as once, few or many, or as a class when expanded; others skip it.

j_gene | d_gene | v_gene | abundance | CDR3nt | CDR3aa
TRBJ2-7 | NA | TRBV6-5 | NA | TGTGCCAGCAGTTACAGCCCCGGGGCTAGCTACGAGCAGTACTTC | CASSYSPGASYEQYF
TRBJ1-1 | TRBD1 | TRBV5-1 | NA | TGCGCCAGCAGCTTTGTGGGAGGGGGCTATGAAGCTTTCTTT | CASSFVGGGYEAFF
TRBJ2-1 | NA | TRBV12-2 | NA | TGTGCAAGTCGCTCATCCGGGGGAACAAGCAGGGATGAGCAGTTCTTC | CASRSSGGTSRDEQFF
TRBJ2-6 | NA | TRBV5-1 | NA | TGCGCCAGCAGCCAAGAACCTTTCTCTGGGGCCAACGTCCTGACTTTC | CASSQEPFSGANVLTF
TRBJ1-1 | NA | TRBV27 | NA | TGTGCCAGCAGCCTTATCTGGGCAGGAGAAGCTTTCTTT | CASSLIWAGEAFF
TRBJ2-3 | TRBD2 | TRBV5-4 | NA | TGTGCCAGCAGCTTGGAGGCGGGGGTGGCAGATACGCAGTATTTT | CASSLEAGVADTQYF
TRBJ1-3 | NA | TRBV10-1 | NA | TGCGCCAGCAGTGGCAGGGCGGGAGGAAACACCATATATTTT | CASSGRAGGNTIYF
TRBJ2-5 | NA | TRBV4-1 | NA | TGCGCCAGCAGCCGGGGAAGGTTGGAGACCCAGTACTTC | CASSRGRLETQYF
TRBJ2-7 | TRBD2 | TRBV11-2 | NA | TGTGCCAGCAGCTTATCGGGGGCGGGGGGGTACGAGCAGTACTTC | CASSLSGAGGYEQYF
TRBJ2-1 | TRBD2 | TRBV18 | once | TGTGCCAGCTCACCACAACGGATAGCGGGGGGGCCTAGCGAGCAGTTCTTC | CASSPQRIAGGPSEQFF
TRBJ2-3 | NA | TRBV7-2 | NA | TGTGCCAGCAGCCGAAGAAGTTGGGGAGTCGGCACAGATACGCAGTATTTT | CASSRRSWGVGTDTQYF
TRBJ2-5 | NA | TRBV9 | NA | TGTGCCAGCAGCGTAGGACAGCCTGGGGAGACCCAGTACTTC | CASSVGQPGETQYF
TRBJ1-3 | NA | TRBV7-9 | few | TGTGCCAGCAGCTTTTGGGGGGCTGGGGCTGGAAACACCATATATTTT | CASSFWGAGAGNTIYF
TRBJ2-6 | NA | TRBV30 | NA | TGTGCCTGGTCTGGGGCCAACGTCCTGACTTTC | CAWSGANVLTF
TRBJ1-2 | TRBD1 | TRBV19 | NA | TGTGCCAGTAGTATAGGCCGGTACAGGGGGGGCCACTATGGCTACACCTTC | CASSIGRYRGGHYGYTF
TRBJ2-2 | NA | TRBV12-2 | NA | TGTGCAAGTCGCCCGGACAGGGATGACACCGGGGAGCTGTTTTTT | CASRPDRDDTGELFF
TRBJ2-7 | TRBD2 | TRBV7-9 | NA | TGTGCCAGCAGCTTACCCCTAGGGACTAGTAGAGAGGGGCAGTACTTC | CASSLPLGTSREGQYF
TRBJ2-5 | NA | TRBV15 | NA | TGTGCCACCAGCAGGGCCGGCAGCCAAGAGACCCAGTACTTC | CATSRAGSQETQYF
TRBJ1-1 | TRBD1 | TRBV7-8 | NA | TGTGCCAGCAGCCCCCGACAGGGGAACACTGAAGCTTTCTTT | CASSPRQGNTEAFF
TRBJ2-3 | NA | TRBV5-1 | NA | TGCGCCAGCAGCCAACAGGTTGGGGGCCCCTCCACAGATACGCAGTATTTT | CASSQQVGGPSTDTQYF
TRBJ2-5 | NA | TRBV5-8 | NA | TGTGCCAGCAGCTTGTTGGGGGGGACCCAGTACTTC | CASSLLGGTQYF
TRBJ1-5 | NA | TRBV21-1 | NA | TGTGCCAGCTCGCCGGGACAGGGGTGTCATTTT | CASSPGQGCHF
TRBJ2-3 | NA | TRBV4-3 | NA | TGCGCCAGCAGCCAAGAATCGGATCGCACAGATACGCAGTATTTT | CASSQESDRTDTQYF
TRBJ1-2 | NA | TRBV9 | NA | TGTGCCAGCAGCGTAGTGGGGGAGGGCAACTATGGCTACACCTTC | CASSVVGEGNYGYTF
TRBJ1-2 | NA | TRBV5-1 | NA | TGCGCCAGCAGCTTGAGTCCAGGCAACTATGGCTACACCTTC | CASSLSPGNYGYTF
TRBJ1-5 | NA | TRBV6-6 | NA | TGTGCCAGCAGGGCCGACAGAAGCAATCAGCCCCAGCATTTT | CASRADRSNQPQHF
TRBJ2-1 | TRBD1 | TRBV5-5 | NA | TGTGCCAGCAGCATATCACAGGGGCTCAGCTCCTACAATGAGCAGTTCTTC | CASSISQGLSSYNEQFF
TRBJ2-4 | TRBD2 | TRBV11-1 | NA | TGTGCCAGCAGCGCCCGCCGTGGGCTAGCGGGGGGGCCGGGAAACATTCAGTACTTC | CASSARRGLAGGPGNIQYF
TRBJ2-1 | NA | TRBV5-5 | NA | TGTGCCAGCAGCTTGTTGTCGGGTACTGAGCAGTTCTTC | CASSLLSGTEQFF
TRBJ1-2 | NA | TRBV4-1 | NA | TGCGCCAGCAGCCAAAACAACTATGGCTACACCTTC | CASSQNNYGYTF
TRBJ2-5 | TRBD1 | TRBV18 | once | TGTGCCAGCTCACCACTCGGGACAGGGGGTGAGACCCAGTACTTC | CASSPLGTGGETQYF
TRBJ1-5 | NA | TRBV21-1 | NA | TGTGCCAGCAGCACTCCGGTTTTGAACAGGGGTAGCAATCAGCCCCAGCATTTT | CASSTPVLNRGSNQPQHF
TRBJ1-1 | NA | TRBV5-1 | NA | TGCGCCAGCAGGCCCCTGACAGTCGATTGGGGAGCTTTCTTT | CASRPLTVDWGAFF
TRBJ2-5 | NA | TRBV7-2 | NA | TGTGCCAGCAGCTTCCGCGTGGAGGAGACCCAGTACTTC | CASSFRVEETQYF
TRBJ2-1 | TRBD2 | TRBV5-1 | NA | TGCGCCAGCAGCTCAACTAGCGGGGTTAATGAGCAGTTCTTC | CASSSTSGVNEQFF
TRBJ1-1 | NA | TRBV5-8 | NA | TGTGCCAGCCGTCGATACGAGGGGGCTTTCTTT | CASRRYEGAFF
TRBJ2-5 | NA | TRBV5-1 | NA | TGCGCCAGCAGCGCGGGGACAGTACAAGAGACCCAGTACTTC | CASSAGTVQETQYF
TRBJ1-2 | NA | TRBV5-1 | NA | TGCGCCAGCAGCTACGACAATGACTATGGCTACACCTTC | CASSYDNDYGYTF
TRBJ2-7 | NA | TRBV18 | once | TGTGCCAGCTCACCCCAAAGCTCCTACGAGCAGTACTTC | CASSPQSSYEQYF
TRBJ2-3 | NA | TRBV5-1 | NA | TGCGCCAGCAGCTCGCGACAGTACACAGATACGCAGTATTTT | CASSSRQYTDTQYF
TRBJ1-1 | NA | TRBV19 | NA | TGTGCCAGTAGTATAGCTAGGGCCAAGAACACTGAAGCTTTCTTT | CASSIARAKNTEAFF
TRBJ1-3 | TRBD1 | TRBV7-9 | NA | TGTGCCAGCAGCGAGGGACAGGGGGCAAACACCATATATTTT | CASSEGQGANTIYF
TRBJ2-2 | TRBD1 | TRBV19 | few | TGTGCCAGTAAATGGACAGGGAACACCGGGGAGCTGTTTTTT | CASKWTGNTGELFF
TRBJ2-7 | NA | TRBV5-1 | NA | TGCGCCAGCAGTTTAGGAACAGGGTCCAACGAGCAGTACTTC | CASSLGTGSNEQYF
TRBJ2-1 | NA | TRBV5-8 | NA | TGTGCCAGCAGCCCCCTGCTAGGGGCCGTGAATGAGCAGTTCTTC | CASSPLLGAVNEQFF
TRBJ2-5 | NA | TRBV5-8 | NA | TGTGCCAGCAGCGTGTCCACAGGGTGGCAGTACTTC | CASSVSTGWQYF
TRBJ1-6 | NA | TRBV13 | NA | TGTGCCAGCAGCTTGGGGTCCAGCTCCTATAATTCACCCCTCCACTTT | CASSLGSSSYNSPLHF
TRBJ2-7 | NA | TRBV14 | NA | TGTGCCAGCAGCCAACGAGGCTCTGGCGAGCAGTACTTC | CASSQRGSGEQYF
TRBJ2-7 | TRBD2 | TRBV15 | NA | TGTGCCACCAGCAGAGGCGGGACTAGCTTCGAGCAGTACTTC | CATSRGGTSFEQYF
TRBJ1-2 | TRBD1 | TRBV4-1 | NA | TGCGCCAGCAGCCAAGATGGGGACAGGGAGAGCTATGGCTACACCTTC | CASSQDGDRESYGYTF
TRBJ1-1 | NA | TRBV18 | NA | TGTGCCAGCTCACCAGTCGGTACTGAAGCTTTCTTT | CASSPVGTEAFF
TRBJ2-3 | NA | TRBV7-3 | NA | TGTGCCAGCAGCTTAAGTGGTGGTCCGCGTGATACGCAGTATTTT | CASSLSGGPRDTQYF